This paragraph reports one TCR beta chain. The CDR3 length is 17 residues. V lost 3 bases, J lost 9 bases, and 24 bases lay in between. Germline V gives CDR1 MNHNS, CDR2 SASEGT. The data stem from a study of blood T cell repertoires in COVID-19. The table came from immunoSEQ multiplex PCR; TCRdb's copy has only in-frame clones and leaves some out. Of fewer than 300,000 clones listed, around 88% were seen once; the top ten hold approximately 5.9%. The material sequenced was peripheral blood. The V gene is TRBV6-1, the J gene TRBJ1-5; weak D call: TRBD1 (5 bases). The TCR comes from a man at least 80 years old with acute or convalescent COVID-19. CDR3 sequence (DNA): TGTGCCAGCAGTGACCTCCGAGGAGGGGCAGAGGTTTCGCCCCAGCATTTT. Its translation: CASSDLRGGAEVSPQHF.